One T cell receptor (beta chain) is described in this entry. In the original analysis: From reference gene primer amplification, estimates of nucleated cell counts were derived. Using immunoSEQ multiplex PCR, the repertoire was profiled, and TCRdb retains in-frame clones only, with some absent. Clone size and V and J calls were adopted from that table, with D and trimming inferred from the DNA. The sample includes 100,000 to 150,000 clones, over 65% of them seen just once. This sample was taken from a study of blood T cell repertoires in COVID-19. Study context: The samples span acute and convalescent COVID-19 from the United States, Italy and Spain. Sample material is recorded as cDNA or gDNA derived from T cells, B-cell-depleted T cells, or PBMCs.

This CDR3 has 15 amino acids. Germline V gene sequence: CDR1 KGHSH, CDR2 LQKENI. V shed 1 base and J shed 1 base, with 10 bases lying between them. Source material: peripheral blood. The source of this sequence is a woman in her seventies with acute or convalescent COVID-19. The chain employs TRBV18 and TRBJ1-1; D possibly corresponds to TRBD1 (5 bases). The CDR3 DNA reads TGTGCCAGCTCACCACAGCCGACAGCGAACACTGAAGCTTTCTTT. This codes for CASSPQPTANTEAFF.